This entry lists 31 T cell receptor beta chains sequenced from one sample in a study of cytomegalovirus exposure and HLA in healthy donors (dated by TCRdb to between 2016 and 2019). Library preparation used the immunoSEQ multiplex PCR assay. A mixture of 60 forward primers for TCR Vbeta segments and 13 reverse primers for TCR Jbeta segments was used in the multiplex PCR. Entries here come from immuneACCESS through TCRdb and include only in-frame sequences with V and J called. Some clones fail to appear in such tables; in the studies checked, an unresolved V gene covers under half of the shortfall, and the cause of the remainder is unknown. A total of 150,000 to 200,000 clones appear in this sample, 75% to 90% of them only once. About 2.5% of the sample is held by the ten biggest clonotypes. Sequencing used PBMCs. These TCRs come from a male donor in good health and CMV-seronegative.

CDR3 region: CASSPPRTGGYEQYF. The CDR3 DNA sequence: TGCGCCAGCAGCCCGCCACGGACAGGGGGCTACGAGCAGTACTTC. The chain recombines TRBV4-1 with TRBJ2-7, with TRBD1 matching over 10 bases. The CDR3 extends over 15 amino acids. The germline V gene has CDR1 MGHRA and CDR2 YSYEKL. With 4 bases clipped from V and 3 bases from J, the junction kept 6 bases outside the gene matches.

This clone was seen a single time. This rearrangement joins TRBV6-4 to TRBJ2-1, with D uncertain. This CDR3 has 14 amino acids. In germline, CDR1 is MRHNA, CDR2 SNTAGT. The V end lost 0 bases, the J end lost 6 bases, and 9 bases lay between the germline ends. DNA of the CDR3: TGTGCCAGCAGTGACTCGAGCCCTAGCAATGAGCAGTTCTTC. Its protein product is CASSDSSPSNEQFF.

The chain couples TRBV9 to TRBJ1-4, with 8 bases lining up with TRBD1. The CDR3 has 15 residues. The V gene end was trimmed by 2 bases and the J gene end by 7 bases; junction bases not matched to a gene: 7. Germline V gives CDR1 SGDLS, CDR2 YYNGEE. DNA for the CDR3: TGTGCCAGCAGCGTTCGGACAGGGTATTCTGAAAAACTGTTTTTT. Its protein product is CASSVRTGYSEKLFF.

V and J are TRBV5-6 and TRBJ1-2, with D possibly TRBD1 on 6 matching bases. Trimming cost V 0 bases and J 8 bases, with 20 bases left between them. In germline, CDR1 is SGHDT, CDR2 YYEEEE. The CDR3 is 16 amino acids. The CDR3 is CASSLAPRDIQKGYTF. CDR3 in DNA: TGTGCCAGCAGCTTGGCACCCCGGGACATCCAGAAAGGCTACACCTTC.

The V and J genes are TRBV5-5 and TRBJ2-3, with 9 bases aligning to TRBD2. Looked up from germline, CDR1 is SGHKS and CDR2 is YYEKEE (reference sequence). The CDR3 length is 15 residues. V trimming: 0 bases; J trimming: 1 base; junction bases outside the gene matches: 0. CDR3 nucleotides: TGTGCCAGCAGCTTGGCTAGCGGGGGCACAGATACGCAGTATTTT. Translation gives CASSLASGGTDTQYF.

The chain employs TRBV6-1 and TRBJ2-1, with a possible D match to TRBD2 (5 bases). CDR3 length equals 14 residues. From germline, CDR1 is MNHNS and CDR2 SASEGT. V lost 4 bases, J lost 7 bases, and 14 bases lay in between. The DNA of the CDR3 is TGTGCCAGCAGTGCCCAGGACTTCCTTAATGAGCAGTTCTTC. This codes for CASSAQDFLNEQFF.

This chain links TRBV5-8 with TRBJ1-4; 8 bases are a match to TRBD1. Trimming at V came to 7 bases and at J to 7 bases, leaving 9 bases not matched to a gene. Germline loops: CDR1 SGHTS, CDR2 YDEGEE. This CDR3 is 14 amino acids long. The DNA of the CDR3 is TGTGCCAGCTGGGCAGGGGGCGTTGGTGAAAAACTGTTTTTT. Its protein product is CASWAGGVGEKLFF.

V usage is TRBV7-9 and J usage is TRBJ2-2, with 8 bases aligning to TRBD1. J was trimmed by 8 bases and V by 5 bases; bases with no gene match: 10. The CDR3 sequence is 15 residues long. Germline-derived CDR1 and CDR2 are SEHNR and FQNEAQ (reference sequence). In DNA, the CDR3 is TGTGCCAGCAGCCAAAGGACAGGGATTCAGGGGGAGCTGTTTTTT. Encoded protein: CASSQRTGIQGELFF.

This CDR3 reads CASSLRDSRTDTQYF. The CDR3 nucleotides are TGCGCCAGCAGCCTCCGGGACAGCCGCACAGATACGCAGTATTTT. The chain is built from TRBV5-1 and TRBJ2-3, with 7 bases identical to TRBD1. Germline V lookup: CDR1 SGHRS, CDR2 YFSETQ. CDR3 length equals 15 residues. V shed 4 bases, J shed 1 base, and the junction held 6 bases outside the gene matches.

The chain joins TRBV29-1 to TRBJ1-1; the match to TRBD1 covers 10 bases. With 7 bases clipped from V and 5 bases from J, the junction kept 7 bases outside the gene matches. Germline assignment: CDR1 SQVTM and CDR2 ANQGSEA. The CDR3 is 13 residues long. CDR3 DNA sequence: TGCAGCGCCCGGACAGGGGGGAGTACTGAAGCTTTCTTT. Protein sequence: CSARTGGSTEAFF. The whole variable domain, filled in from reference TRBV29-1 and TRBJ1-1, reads SAVISQKPSRDICQRGTSLTIQCQVDSQVTMMFWYRQQPGQSLTLIATANQGSEATYESGFVIDKFPISRPNLTFSTLTVSNMSPEDSSIYLCSARTGGSTEAFFGQGTRLTVV.

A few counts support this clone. The CDR3: CASSLDLRDRAGEQYF. The CDR3 DNA follows: TGTGCCAGCAGCTTGGATCTGCGCGACAGGGCGGGCGAGCAGTACTTC. The chain carries TRBV5-4 and TRBJ2-7, with 7 bases identical to TRBD1. The junction had 12 bases not matched to a gene; V was cut back by 0 bases and J by 6 bases. The germline CDR1 and CDR2 sequences are SGHNT and YYREEE (reference sequence). The CDR3 sequence is 16 residues long.

The CDR3 here is CASSLAPPGYEQFF. The CDR3 DNA follows: TGCGCCAGCAGCTTGGCCCCTCCGGGGTATGAGCAGTTCTTC. The chain uses TRBV5-1 and TRBJ2-1, with D perhaps matching TRBD2 (5 bases). The CDR3 runs 14 residues. Germline V gene sequence: CDR1 SGHRS, CDR2 YFSETQ. V gave up 0 bases and J gave up 8 bases, with 12 bases separating them.

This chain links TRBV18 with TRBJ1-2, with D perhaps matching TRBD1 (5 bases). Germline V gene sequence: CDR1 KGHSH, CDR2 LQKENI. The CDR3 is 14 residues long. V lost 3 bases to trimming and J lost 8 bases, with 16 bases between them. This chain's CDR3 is CASSPPPGADGYTF. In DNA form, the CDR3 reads TGTGCCAGCTCACCTCCGCCTGGGGCGGACGGCTACACCTTC.

CDR3 bases: TGTGCCAGCAGGTCGGCGGGGCAGGAGGTGGCCCAGTACTTC. Translating gives CASRSAGQEVAQYF. The V and J genes are TRBV5-4 and TRBJ2-5; weak D call: TRBD2 (6 bases). The germline V gene has CDR1 SGHNT and CDR2 YYREEE (reference sequence). The CDR3 covers 14 residues. The V end lost 5 bases, the J end lost 9 bases, and 20 bases lay between the germline ends.

CDR3 loop: CASSQGEPGTEAFF. In nucleotides, the CDR3 is TGCGCCAGCAGCCAAGGGGAACCAGGGACTGAAGCTTTCTTT. V and J are TRBV4-3 and TRBJ1-1; D is perhaps TRBD1 (5 bases). Germline V gives CDR1 LGHNA, CDR2 YSLEER. The V and J ends lost 1 base and 5 bases respectively, with 11 bases between them. The CDR3 sequence is 14 residues long.

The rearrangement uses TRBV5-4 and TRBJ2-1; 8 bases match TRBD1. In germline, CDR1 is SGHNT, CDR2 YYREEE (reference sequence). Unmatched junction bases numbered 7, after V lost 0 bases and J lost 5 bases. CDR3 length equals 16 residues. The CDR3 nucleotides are TGTGCCAGCAGCTTGGCGCAGGGGGCCGTAGACAATGAGCAGTTCTTC. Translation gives CASSLAQGAVDNEQFF.

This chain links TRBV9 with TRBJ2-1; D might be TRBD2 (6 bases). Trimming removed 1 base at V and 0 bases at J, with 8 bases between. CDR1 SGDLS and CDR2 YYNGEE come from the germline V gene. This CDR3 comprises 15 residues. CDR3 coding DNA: TGTGCCAGCAGCGTATCGGGACTCTCCTACAATGAGCAGTTCTTC. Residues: CASSVSGLSYNEQFF. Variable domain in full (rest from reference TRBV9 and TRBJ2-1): DSGVTQTPKHLITATGQRVTLRCSPRSGDLSVYWYQQSLDQGLQFLIQYYNGEERAKGNILERFSAQQFPDLHSELNLSSLELGDSALYFCASSVSGLSYNEQFFGPGTRLTVL.

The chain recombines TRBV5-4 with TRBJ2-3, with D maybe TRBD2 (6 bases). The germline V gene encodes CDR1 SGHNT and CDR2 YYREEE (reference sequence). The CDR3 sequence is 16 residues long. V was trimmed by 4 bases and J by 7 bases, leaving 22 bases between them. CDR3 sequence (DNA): TGTGCCAGCAGCCATCCCGGAGGGGCCGGGGACCATACGCAGTATTTT. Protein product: CASSHPGGAGDHTQYF.

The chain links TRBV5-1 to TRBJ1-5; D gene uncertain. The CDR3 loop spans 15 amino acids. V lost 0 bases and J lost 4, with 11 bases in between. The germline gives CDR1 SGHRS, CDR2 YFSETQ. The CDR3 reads CASSLVAGQNQPQHF. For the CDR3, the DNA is TGCGCCAGCAGCTTGGTGGCAGGCCAAAATCAGCCCCAGCATTTT.

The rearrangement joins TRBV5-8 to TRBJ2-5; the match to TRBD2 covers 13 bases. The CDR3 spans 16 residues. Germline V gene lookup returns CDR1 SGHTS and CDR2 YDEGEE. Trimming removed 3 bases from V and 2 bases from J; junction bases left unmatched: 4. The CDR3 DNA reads TGTGCCAGCAGCTCGGGGACTAGCGGGGAACAAGAGACCCAGTACTTC. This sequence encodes CASSSGTSGEQETQYF.

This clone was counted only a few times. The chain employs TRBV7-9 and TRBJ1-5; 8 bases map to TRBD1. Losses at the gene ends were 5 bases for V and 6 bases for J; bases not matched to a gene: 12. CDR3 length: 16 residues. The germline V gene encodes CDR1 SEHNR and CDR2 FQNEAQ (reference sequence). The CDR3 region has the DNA TGTGCCAGCAGCCAGGGGGCAGGAACCATCGTTCAGCCCCAGCATTTT. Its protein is CASSQGAGTIVQPQHF.

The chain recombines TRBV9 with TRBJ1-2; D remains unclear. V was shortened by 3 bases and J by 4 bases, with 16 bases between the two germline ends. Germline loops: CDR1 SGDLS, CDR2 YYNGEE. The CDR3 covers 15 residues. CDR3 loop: CASSGIIGVPYGYTF. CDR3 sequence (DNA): TGTGCCAGCAGCGGTATCATCGGGGTGCCCTATGGCTACACCTTC.

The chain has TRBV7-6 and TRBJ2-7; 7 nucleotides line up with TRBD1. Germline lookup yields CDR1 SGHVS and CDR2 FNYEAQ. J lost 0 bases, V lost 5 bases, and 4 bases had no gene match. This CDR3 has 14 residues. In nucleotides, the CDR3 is TGTGCCAGCAGCCCCCGACAGGGCTCCTACGAGCAGTACTTC. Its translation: CASSPRQGSYEQYF.

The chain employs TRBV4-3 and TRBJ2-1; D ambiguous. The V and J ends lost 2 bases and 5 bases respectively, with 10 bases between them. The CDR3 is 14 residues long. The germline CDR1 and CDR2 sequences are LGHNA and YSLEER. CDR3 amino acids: CASSQIGEDNEQFF. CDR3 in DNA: TGCGCCAGCAGCCAAATTGGAGAGGACAATGAGCAGTTCTTC.

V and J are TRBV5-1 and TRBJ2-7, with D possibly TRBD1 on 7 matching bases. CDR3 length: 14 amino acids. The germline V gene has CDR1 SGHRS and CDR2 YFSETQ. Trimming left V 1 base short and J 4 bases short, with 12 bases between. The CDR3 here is CASSLLQGGYEQYF. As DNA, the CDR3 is TGCGCCAGCAGCTTGTTGCAGGGGGGATACGAGCAGTACTTC.

The CDR3 DNA is TGTGCCAGCATACGTCGACCACTGTGGACAGGGTCGAACACCGGGGAGCTGTTTTTT. This codes for CASIRRPLWTGSNTGELFF. This chain uses TRBV2 with TRBJ2-2; 8 nucleotides line up with TRBD1. Unmatched junction bases numbered 16, after V lost 7 bases and J lost 0 bases. The V gene's germline CDR1 is SNHLY and CDR2 FYNNEI. This CDR3 region has 19 residues.

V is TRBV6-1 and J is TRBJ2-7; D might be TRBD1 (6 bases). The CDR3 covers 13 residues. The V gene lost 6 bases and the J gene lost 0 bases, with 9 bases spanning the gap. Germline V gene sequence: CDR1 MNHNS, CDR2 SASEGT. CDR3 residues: CASSGRGSYEQYF. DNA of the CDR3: TGTGCCAGCAGCGGCAGGGGCTCCTACGAGCAGTACTTC.

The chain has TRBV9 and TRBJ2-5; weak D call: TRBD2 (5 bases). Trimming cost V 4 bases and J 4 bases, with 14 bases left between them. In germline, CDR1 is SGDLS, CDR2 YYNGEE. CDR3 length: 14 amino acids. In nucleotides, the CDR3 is TGTGCCAGCAGCTCCCGGCCTCGGGGAGAGACCCAGTACTTC. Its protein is CASSSRPRGETQYF.

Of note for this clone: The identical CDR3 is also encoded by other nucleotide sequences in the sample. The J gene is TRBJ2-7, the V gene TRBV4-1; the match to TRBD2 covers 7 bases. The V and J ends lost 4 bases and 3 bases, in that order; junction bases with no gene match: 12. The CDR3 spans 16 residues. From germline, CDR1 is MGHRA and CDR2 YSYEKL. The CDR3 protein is CASSPLLRTSGYEQYF. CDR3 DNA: TGCGCCAGCAGCCCCCTCTTAAGGACTAGTGGCTACGAGCAGTACTTC.

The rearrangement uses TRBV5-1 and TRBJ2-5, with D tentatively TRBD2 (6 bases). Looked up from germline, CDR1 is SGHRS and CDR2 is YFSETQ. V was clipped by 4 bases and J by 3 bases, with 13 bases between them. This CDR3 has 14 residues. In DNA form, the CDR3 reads TGCGCCAGCAGCCCTTTTGGGGGGAAAGAGACCCAGTACTTC. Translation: CASSPFGGKETQYF.

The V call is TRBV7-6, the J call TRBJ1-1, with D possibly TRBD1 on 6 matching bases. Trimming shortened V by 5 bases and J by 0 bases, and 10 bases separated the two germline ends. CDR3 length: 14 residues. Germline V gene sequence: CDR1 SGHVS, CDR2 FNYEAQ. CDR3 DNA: TGTGCCAGCAGCCCCCGACAGGTGAACACTGAAGCTTTCTTT. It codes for CASSPRQVNTEAFF.